This is a list of T cell receptor beta chains from one sample in a study of CD8+ T cells in alopecia areata. Sequencing used immunoSEQ multiplex PCR; TCRdb keeps in-frame clones, though not all of them. This sample carries some 210,000 clones, 50% to 60% of them seen once, and the ten largest clones take less than 0.6%. The sequencing here drew on CD4+ T cells sorted from blood, taken at week 0. Every receptor here comes from a human donor with alopecia areata. The CDR3 runs from the conserved cysteine through the conserved F or W. Fields, in order: J gene, clone size, D gene, V gene, CDR3 DNA, CDR3 protein. The D gene is left open where the match is weak. The listing skips clone size in some rows; elsewhere it reads once, few, many or a size class.

J: TRBJ1-4; size: NA; D: NA; V: TRBV9; DNA: TGTGCCAGCAGCGTAGGACACGGACGTGAAAAACTGTTTTTT; CDR3: CASSVGHGREKLFF
J: TRBJ2-7; size: NA; D: NA; V: TRBV18; DNA: TGTGCCAGCTCACCTGGACAGAACTACGAGCAGTACTTC; CDR3: CASSPGQNYEQYF
J: TRBJ2-3; size: NA; D: NA; V: TRBV15; DNA: TGTGCCACCAGCAAGGGTCATGGTAGAGATACGCAGTATTTT; CDR3: CATSKGHGRDTQYF
J: TRBJ1-4; size: NA; D: NA; V: TRBV5-4; DNA: TGTGCCAGCAGCTCAACAGGGTCGGGAACTAATGAAAAACTGTTTTTT; CDR3: CASSSTGSGTNEKLFF
J: TRBJ2-6; size: few; D: NA; V: TRBV14; DNA: TGTGCCAGCAGCCAACTTTACTCCTCAGGGTATGGGGCCAACGTCCTGACTTTC; CDR3: CASSQLYSSGYGANVLTF
J: TRBJ1-2; size: NA; D: NA; V: TRBV30; DNA: TGTGCCTGGAGTCAACAGGCAGCTAACTATGGCTACACCTTC; CDR3: CAWSQQAANYGYTF
J: TRBJ2-1; size: few; D: TRBD2; V: TRBV7-6; DNA: TGTGCCAGCAGCATTGTGGCGGCGGGGGTGAATGAGCAGTTCTTC; CDR3: CASSIVAAGVNEQFF
J: TRBJ2-3; size: NA; D: TRBD2; V: TRBV7-9; DNA: TGTGCCAGCAGCTTCGGACTAGCGGGGAGCACAGATACGCAGTATTTT; CDR3: CASSFGLAGSTDTQYF
J: TRBJ2-3; size: few; D: NA; V: TRBV30; DNA: TGTGCCTGGAGTACCGGGGGCACAGATACGCAGTATTTT; CDR3: CAWSTGGTDTQYF
J: TRBJ2-7; size: NA; D: TRBD2; V: TRBV9; DNA: TGTGCCAGCAGCGTAGGGACTAGCGGGAGGTGGAACTACGAGCAGTACTTC; CDR3: CASSVGTSGRWNYEQYF
J: TRBJ1-6; size: NA; D: NA; V: TRBV7-9; DNA: TGTGCCAGCAGCATCGGAGGGACTTCACCCCTCCACTTT; CDR3: CASSIGGTSPLHF
J: TRBJ1-2; size: NA; D: TRBD1; V: TRBV7-8; DNA: TGTGCCAGCAGCTTAGTAGTAGGGGGACAGGACTACTATGGCTACACCTTC; CDR3: CASSLVVGGQDYYGYTF
J: TRBJ1-1; size: NA; D: TRBD1; V: TRBV30; DNA: TGTGCCTGTTCCGGGACAGGGGGCTACGGAGCTTTCTTT; CDR3: CACSGTGGYGAFF
J: TRBJ1-1; size: NA; D: NA; V: TRBV18; DNA: TGTGCCAGCTCACCAGGACAGCGAAAGGAAGCTTTCTTT; CDR3: CASSPGQRKEAFF
J: TRBJ2-7; size: NA; D: NA; V: TRBV5-1; DNA: TGCGCCAGCAGCTTCCCGGACACCGAGCAGTACTTC; CDR3: CASSFPDTEQYF
J: TRBJ2-4; size: few; D: NA; V: TRBV18; DNA: TGTGCCAGCTCACGCAAGACAGAGATTCAGTACTTC; CDR3: CASSRKTEIQYF
J: TRBJ2-1; size: NA; D: TRBD2; V: TRBV5-6; DNA: TGTGCCAGCAGCCCGGGACTAGCGGGCAATGAGCAGTTCTTC; CDR3: CASSPGLAGNEQFF
J: TRBJ2-1; size: NA; D: NA; V: TRBV7-9; DNA: TGTGCCAGCAGCTTTGCCTCAGGGGAGCAGTTCTTC; CDR3: CASSFASGEQFF
J: TRBJ1-5; size: NA; D: NA; V: TRBV11-2; DNA: TGTGCCAGCAGCTTGGGCAGCAATCAGCCCCAGCATTTT; CDR3: CASSLGSNQPQHF
J: TRBJ2-7; size: few; D: NA; V: TRBV19; DNA: TGTGCCAGTAGTTTTCAGGTAGGACCCTACGAGCAGTACTTC; CDR3: CASSFQVGPYEQYF
J: TRBJ2-3; size: NA; D: TRBD2; V: TRBV7-3; DNA: TGTGCCAGCAGCTCGGGACTAGCGGGAGACACAGATACGCAGTATTTT; CDR3: CASSSGLAGDTDTQYF
J: TRBJ1-3; size: few; D: NA; V: TRBV29-1; DNA: TGCAGCGTTGTAAGCTCTGGAAACACCATATATTTT; CDR3: CSVVSSGNTIYF
J: TRBJ2-3; size: few; D: NA; V: TRBV5-1; DNA: TGCGCCAGCAGTGGGGGCAGGGGCACAGATACGCAGTATTTT; CDR3: CASSGGRGTDTQYF
J: TRBJ1-1; size: few; D: NA; V: TRBV18; DNA: TGTGCCAGCTCACCCTTACGACCTAACACTGAAGCTTTCTTT; CDR3: CASSPLRPNTEAFF
J: TRBJ1-2; size: NA; D: TRBD1; V: TRBV30; DNA: TGTGCCTGGACCACGGACAGGAGGGGGGGCTACACCTTC; CDR3: CAWTTDRRGGYTF
J: TRBJ2-1; size: NA; D: TRBD2; V: TRBV30; DNA: TGTGCCTGGAGTACCCTAGCGGGGTACAATGAGCAGTTCTTC; CDR3: CAWSTLAGYNEQFF
J: TRBJ2-5; size: NA; D: NA; V: TRBV27; DNA: TGTGCCAGCAGGGATGGGACGGGGGAGACCCAGTACTTC; CDR3: CASRDGTGETQYF
J: TRBJ2-3; size: NA; D: NA; V: TRBV29-1; DNA: TGCAGCGGGGGCAGCACAGATACGCAGTATTTT; CDR3: CSGGSTDTQYF
J: TRBJ1-4; size: NA; D: NA; V: TRBV7-9; DNA: TGTGCCAGCAGCTTTGGTGAAAAACTGTTTTTT; CDR3: CASSFGEKLFF
J: TRBJ1-1; size: NA; D: TRBD1; V: TRBV19; DNA: TGTGCCAGTAGTGGAAACAGGGGAGAAGCTTTCTTT; CDR3: CASSGNRGEAFF
J: TRBJ2-3; size: NA; D: NA; V: TRBV29-1; DNA: TGCAGCGCCGCCGCCCGGGAAAGCACAGATACGCAGTATTTT; CDR3: CSAAARESTDTQYF
J: TRBJ2-7; size: few; D: NA; V: TRBV2; DNA: TGTGCCAGCACCCAGAGACACGACTACGAGCAGTACTTC; CDR3: CASTQRHDYEQYF
J: TRBJ2-7; size: NA; D: TRBD1; V: TRBV7-9; DNA: TGTGCCAGCAGCCGGGACAGGGCCGAGCAGTACTTC; CDR3: CASSRDRAEQYF
J: TRBJ2-4; size: NA; D: TRBD2; V: TRBV6-4; DNA: TGTGCCAGCAGTAGGCTAGCGGGGTCGAAGACAGCGGACATTCAGTACTTC; CDR3: CASSRLAGSKTADIQYF
J: TRBJ1-2; size: NA; D: NA; V: TRBV7-2; DNA: TGTGCCAGCACCACGACCCCCAGGGTCGCCGGCTACACCTTC; CDR3: CASTTTPRVAGYTF
J: TRBJ1-2; size: NA; D: NA; V: TRBV6-6; DNA: TGTGCCAGCAGTTCTGGACAGAACTATGGCTACACCTTC; CDR3: CASSSGQNYGYTF
J: TRBJ1-5; size: NA; D: NA; V: TRBV19; DNA: TGTGCCAGTACTCCGACAGCTAATTACAATCAGCCCCAGCATTTT; CDR3: CASTPTANYNQPQHF
J: TRBJ2-2; size: NA; D: NA; V: TRBV28; DNA: TGTGCCAGCAGTATGCCGGACGGGCGGGCCGGGGAGCTGTTTTTT; CDR3: CASSMPDGRAGELFF
J: TRBJ1-6; size: NA; D: NA; V: TRBV6-1; DNA: TGTGCCAGCAGGACCAAAGAGGGGGTTAATTCACCCCTCCACTTT; CDR3: CASRTKEGVNSPLHF
J: TRBJ1-1; size: once; D: NA; V: TRBV7-9; DNA: TGTGCCAGCAGCTTAGGGAGCGGAGTGAACACTGAAGCTTTCTTT; CDR3: CASSLGSGVNTEAFF
J: TRBJ2-3; size: once; D: TRBD2; V: TRBV7-9; DNA: TGTGCCAGCAGCTTAGCACCTAGCGGTCTCCGCACAGATACGCAGTATTTT; CDR3: CASSLAPSGLRTDTQYF
J: TRBJ1-6; size: NA; D: TRBD1; V: TRBV2; DNA: TGTGCCAGCAGTGAAGGGACAGGGAATTCACCCCTCCACTTT; CDR3: CASSEGTGNSPLHF
J: TRBJ1-5; size: NA; D: NA; V: TRBV7-8; DNA: TGTGCCAGCAGCACAGACACCAATAACAATCAGCCCCAGCATTTT; CDR3: CASSTDTNNNQPQHF
J: TRBJ2-6; size: NA; D: NA; V: TRBV6-5; DNA: TGTGCCAGCGGAGCCAACGTCCTGACTTTC; CDR3: CASGANVLTF
J: TRBJ2-7; size: NA; D: NA; V: TRBV19; DNA: TGTGCCAGTAGGCCAGGAAGGAGCCCCTCCTACGAGCAGTACTTC; CDR3: CASRPGRSPSYEQYF
J: TRBJ2-3; size: NA; D: NA; V: TRBV11-2; DNA: TGTGCCAGCAGCTTAGACCTCTCGGGAGATACGCAGTATTTT; CDR3: CASSLDLSGDTQYF
J: TRBJ2-2; size: once; D: NA; V: TRBV4-1; DNA: TGCGCCAGCAGCCAAGAAGAGGGGTCGAGCACCGGGGAGCTGTTTTTT; CDR3: CASSQEEGSSTGELFF
J: TRBJ2-1; size: NA; D: NA; V: TRBV4-2; DNA: TGTGCCAGCAGCCAAGAAGGGGGTGAGCAGTTCTTC; CDR3: CASSQEGGEQFF